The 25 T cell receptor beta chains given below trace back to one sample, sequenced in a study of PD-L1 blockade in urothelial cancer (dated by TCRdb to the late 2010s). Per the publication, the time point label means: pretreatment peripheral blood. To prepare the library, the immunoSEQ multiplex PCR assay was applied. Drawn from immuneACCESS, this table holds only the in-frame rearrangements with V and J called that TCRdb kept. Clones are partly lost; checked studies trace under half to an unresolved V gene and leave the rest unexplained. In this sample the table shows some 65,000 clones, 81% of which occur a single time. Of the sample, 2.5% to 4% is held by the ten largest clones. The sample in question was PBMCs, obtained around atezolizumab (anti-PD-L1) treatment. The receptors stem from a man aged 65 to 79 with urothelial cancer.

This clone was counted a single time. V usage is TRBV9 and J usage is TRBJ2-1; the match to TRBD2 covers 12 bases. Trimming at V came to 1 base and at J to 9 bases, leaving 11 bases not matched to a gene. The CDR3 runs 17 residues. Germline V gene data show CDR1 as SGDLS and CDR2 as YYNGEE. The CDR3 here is CASSVSTSGRARGEQFF. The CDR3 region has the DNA TGTGCCAGCAGCGTATCGACTAGCGGGAGAGCACGTGGTGAGCAGTTCTTC.

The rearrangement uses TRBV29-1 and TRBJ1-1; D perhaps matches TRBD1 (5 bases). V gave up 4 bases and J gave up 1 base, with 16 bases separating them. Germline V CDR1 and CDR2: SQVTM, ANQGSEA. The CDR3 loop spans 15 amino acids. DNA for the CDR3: TGCAGCGTTGTTCCGCAGGGTGCAAAGAACACTGAAGCTTTCTTT. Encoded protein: CSVVPQGAKNTEAFF.

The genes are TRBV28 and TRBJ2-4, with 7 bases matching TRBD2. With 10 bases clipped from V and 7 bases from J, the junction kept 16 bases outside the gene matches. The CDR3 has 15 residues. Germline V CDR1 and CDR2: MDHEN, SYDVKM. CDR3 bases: TGTGCCACCGAAAGGGCGGGAGTCCTGGTGAACATTCAGTACTTC. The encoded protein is CATERAGVLVNIQYF.

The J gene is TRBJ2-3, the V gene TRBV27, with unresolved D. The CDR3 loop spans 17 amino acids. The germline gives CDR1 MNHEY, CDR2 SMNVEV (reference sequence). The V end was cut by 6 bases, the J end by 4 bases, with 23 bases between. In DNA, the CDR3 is TGTGCCAGCAGCCTTATGCGCAGGCCCAACCCTCCAGATACGCAGTATTTT. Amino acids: CASSLMRRPNPPDTQYF.

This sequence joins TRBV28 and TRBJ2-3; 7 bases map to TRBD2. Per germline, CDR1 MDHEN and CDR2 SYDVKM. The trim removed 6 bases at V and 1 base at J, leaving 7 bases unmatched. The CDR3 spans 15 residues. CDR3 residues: CASRLAAPGTDTQYF. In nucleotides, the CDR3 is TGTGCCAGCAGGCTAGCGGCCCCTGGCACAGATACGCAGTATTTT.

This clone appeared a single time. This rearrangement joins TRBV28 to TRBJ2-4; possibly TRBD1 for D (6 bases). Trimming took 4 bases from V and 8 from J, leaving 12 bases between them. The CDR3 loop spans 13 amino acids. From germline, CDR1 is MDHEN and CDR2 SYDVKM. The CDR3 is CASSSGQQDIQYF. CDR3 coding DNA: TGTGCCAGCAGTTCGGGACAACAGGACATTCAGTACTTC.

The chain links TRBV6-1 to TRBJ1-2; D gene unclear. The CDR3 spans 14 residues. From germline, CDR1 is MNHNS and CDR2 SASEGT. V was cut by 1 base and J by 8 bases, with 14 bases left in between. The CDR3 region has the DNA TGTGCCAGCAGTGAAGGGAGGACCCCGGGGGGCTACACCTTC. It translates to CASSEGRTPGGYTF.

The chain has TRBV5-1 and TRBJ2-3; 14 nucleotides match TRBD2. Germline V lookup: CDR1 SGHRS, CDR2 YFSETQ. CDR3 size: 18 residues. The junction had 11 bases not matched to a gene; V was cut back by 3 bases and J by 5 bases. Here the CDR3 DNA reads TGCGCCAGCAGCTCGGGACTAGCGGGGGCCGCGAGGAGAGATACGCAGTATTTT. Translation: CASSSGLAGAARRDTQYF.

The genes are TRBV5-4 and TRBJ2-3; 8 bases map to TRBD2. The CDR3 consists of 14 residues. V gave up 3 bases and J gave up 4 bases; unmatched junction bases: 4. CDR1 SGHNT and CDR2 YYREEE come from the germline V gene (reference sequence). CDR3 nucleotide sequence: TGTGCCAGCAGCTCAGCGGGAGACCCAGATACGCAGTATTTT. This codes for CASSSAGDPDTQYF. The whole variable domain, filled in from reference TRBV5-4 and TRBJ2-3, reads ETGVTQSPTHLIKTRGQQVTLRCSSQSGHNTVSWYQQALGQGPQFIFQYYREEENGRGNFPPRFSGLQFPNYSSELNVNALELDDSALYLCASSSAGDPDTQYFGPGTRLTVL.

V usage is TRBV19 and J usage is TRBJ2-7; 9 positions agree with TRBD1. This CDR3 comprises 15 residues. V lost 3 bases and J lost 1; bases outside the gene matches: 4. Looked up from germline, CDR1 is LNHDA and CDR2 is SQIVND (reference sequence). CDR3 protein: CASSIGDRASYEQYF. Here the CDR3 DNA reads TGTGCCAGTAGTATTGGGGACAGGGCTTCCTACGAGCAGTACTTC. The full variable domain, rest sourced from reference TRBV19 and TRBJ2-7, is DGGITQSPKYLFRKEGQNVTLSCEQNLNHDAMYWYRQDPGQGLRLIYYSQIVNDFQKGDIAEGYSVSREKKESFPLTVTSAQKNPTAFYLCASSIGDRASYEQYFGPGTRLTVT.

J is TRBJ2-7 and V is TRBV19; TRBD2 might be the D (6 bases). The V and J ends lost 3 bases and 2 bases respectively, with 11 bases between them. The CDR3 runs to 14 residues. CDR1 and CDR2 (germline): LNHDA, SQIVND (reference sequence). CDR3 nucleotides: TGTGCCAGTAGTATGGGGGGAAGGGCCTACGAGCAGTACTTC. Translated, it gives CASSMGGRAYEQYF.

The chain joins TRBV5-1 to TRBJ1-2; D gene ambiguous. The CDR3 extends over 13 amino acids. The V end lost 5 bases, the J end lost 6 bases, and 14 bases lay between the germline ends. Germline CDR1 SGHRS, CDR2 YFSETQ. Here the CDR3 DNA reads TGCGCCAGCAGTACCGGGTTAACCCATGGCTACACCTTC. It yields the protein CASSTGLTHGYTF.

The CDR3 nucleotides are TGTGCCAGCAGTTTACCACAGTCCTACGAGCAGTACTTC. Protein product: CASSLPQSYEQYF. V and J are TRBV28 and TRBJ2-7, with D hard to call. CDR1 is MDHEN and CDR2 is SYDVKM in the germline V gene. Trimming shortened V by 2 bases and J by 1 base, and 6 bases separated the two germline ends. CDR3 size: 13 residues. Drawing the rest from reference TRBV28 and TRBJ2-7, the complete variable domain is DVKVTQSSRYLVKRTGEKVFLECVQDMDHENMFWYRQDPGLGLRLIYFSYDVKMKEKGDIPEGYSVSREKKERFSLILESASTNQTSMYLCASSLPQSYEQYFGPGTRLTVT.

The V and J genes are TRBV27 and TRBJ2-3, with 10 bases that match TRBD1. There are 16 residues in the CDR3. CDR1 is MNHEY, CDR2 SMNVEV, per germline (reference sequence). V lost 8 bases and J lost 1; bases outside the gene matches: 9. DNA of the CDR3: TGTGCCAGCGCCTCGACAGGGGGCTTGGGCACAGATACGCAGTATTTT. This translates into CASASTGGLGTDTQYF.

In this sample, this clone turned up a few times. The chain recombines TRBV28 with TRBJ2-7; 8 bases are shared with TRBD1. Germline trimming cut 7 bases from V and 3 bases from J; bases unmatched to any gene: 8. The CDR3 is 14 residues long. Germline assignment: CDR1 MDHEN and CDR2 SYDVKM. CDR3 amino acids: CASIENRGNYEQYF. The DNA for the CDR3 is TGTGCCAGCATTGAGAACAGGGGGAACTACGAGCAGTACTTC.

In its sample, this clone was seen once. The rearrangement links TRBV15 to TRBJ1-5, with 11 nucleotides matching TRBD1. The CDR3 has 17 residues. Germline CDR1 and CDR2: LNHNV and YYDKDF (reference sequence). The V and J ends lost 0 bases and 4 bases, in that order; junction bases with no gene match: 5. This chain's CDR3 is CATSREYGTGGNQPQHF. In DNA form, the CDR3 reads TGTGCCACCAGCAGAGAGTACGGGACAGGGGGAAATCAGCCCCAGCATTTT.

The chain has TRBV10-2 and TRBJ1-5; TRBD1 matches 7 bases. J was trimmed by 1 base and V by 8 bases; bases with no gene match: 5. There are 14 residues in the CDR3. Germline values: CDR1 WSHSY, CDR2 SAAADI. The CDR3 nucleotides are TGCGCCAGCGCAGACAGGGAAAGCAATCAGCCCCAGCATTTT. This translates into CASADRESNQPQHF.

The CDR3 sequence is CATSSWNTGELFF. The CDR3 DNA is TGTGCCACCAGCAGCTGGAACACCGGGGAGCTGTTTTTT. The rearrangement links TRBV15 to TRBJ2-2, with D hard to call. Germline-derived CDR1 and CDR2 are LNHNV and YYDKDF (reference sequence). This CDR3 comprises 13 residues. With 3 bases removed from V and 1 base from J, the gap between germline ends came to 3 bases.

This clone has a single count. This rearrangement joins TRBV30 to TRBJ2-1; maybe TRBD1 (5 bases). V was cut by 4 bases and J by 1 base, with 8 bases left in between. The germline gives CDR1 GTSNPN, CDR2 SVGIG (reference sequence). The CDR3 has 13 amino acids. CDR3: CAWTGFSYNEQFF. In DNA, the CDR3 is TGTGCCTGGACAGGGTTTTCCTACAATGAGCAGTTCTTC.

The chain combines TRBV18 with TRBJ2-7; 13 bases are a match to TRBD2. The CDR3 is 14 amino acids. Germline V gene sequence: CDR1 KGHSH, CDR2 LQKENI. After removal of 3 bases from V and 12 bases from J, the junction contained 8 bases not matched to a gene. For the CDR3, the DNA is TGTGCCAGCTCACCGGGGACTAGCGGGGCCCTCGCGTACTTC. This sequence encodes CASSPGTSGALAYF.

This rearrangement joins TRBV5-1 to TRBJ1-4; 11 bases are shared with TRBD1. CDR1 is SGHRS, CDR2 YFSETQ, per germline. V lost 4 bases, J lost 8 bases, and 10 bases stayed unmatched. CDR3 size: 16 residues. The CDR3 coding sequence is TGCGCCAGCAGCACCGGACAGGGGGCTCTTTTAGAAAAACTGTTTTTT. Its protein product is CASSTGQGALLEKLFF.

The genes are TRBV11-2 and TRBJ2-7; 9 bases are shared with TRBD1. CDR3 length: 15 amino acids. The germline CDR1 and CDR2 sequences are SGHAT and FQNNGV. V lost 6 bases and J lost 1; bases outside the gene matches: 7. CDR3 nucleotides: TGTGCCAGCAGAAGCCCGGGACAGGGATCCTACGAGCAGTACTTC. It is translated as CASRSPGQGSYEQYF.

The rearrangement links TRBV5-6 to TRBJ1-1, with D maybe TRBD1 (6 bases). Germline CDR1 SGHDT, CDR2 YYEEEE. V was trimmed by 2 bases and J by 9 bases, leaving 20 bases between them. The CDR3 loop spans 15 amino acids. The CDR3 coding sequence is TGTGCCAGCAGCTTTCTCGCAGGGGAAATCCGTAAAGCTTTCTTT. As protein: CASSFLAGEIRKAFF.

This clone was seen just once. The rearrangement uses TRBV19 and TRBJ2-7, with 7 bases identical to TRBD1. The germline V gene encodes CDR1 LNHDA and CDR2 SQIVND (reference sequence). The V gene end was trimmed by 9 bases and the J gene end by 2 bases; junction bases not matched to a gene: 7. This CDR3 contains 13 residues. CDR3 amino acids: CASMMTGTYEQYF. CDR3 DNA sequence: TGTGCCAGCATGATGACAGGGACCTACGAGCAGTACTTC.

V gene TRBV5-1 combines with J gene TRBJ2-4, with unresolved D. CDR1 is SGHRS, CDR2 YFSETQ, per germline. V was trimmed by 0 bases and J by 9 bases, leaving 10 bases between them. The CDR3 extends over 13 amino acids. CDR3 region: CASSLAEYGIQYF. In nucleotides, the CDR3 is TGCGCCAGCAGCTTGGCTGAGTATGGCATTCAGTACTTC. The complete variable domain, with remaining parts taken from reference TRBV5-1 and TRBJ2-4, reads KAGVTQTPRYLIKTRGQQVTLSCSPISGHRSVSWYQQTPGQGLQFLFEYFSETQRNKGNFPGRFSGRQFSNSRSEMNVSTLELGDSALYLCASSLAEYGIQYFGAGTRLSVL.